This entry lists 25 T cell receptor beta chains sequenced from one sample in a study of persistence of HIV-infected CD4 T cells. The libraries were made with immunoSEQ version 4 in survey mode. Sequencing was performed with immunoSEQ multiplex PCR; in TCRdb, only in-frame clones are kept and a portion is missing. The table includes roughly 32,000 clones, roughly 80% detected once. An overlapping HIV-1 Gag peptide pool stimulated these cells at 0.85 to 1 ug/peptide/mL. CD40L/CD69 double-negative CD45RO-high memory CD4+ T cells were collected. These receptors are not linked to any known antigen. Material: CD4+ T cells sorted from PBMCs after 18-hour stimulation, obtained from a patient who received antiretroviral therapy. The receptor source for this set is an adult woman with HIV who was CMV-seropositive.

This chain uses TRBV4-3 with TRBJ1-5; TRBD1 agrees at 7 bases. CDR1 LGHNA and CDR2 YSLEER come from the germline V gene. The CDR3 has 16 amino acids. Trimming at V came to 4 bases and at J to 6 bases, leaving 12 bases not matched to a gene. CDR3 bases: TGCGCCAGCAGCCCCCGCCAGGGGGATGGTGGTCAGCCCCAGCATTTT. This sequence encodes CASSPRQGDGGQPQHF.

The chain combines TRBV5-4 with TRBJ1-1; 11 bases are a match to TRBD1. The trim removed 2 bases at V and 6 bases at J, leaving 3 bases unmatched. Germline assignment: CDR1 SGHNT and CDR2 YYREEE (reference sequence). This CDR3 spans 14 amino acids. CDR3 region: CASSLPGQGAEAFF. The CDR3 region has the DNA TGTGCCAGCAGCTTACCGGGACAGGGGGCTGAAGCTTTCTTT.

V and J are TRBV18 and TRBJ1-2; 11 nucleotides line up with TRBD1. CDR3 length: 14 amino acids. V shed 6 bases, J shed 5 bases, and the junction held 5 bases outside the gene matches. The germline V gene encodes CDR1 KGHSH and CDR2 LQKENI. CDR3 in DNA: TGTGCCAGCTCTCGGACAGGGGGCAGGTATGGCTACACCTTC. Translated, it gives CASSRTGGRYGYTF.

The chain combines TRBV7-6 with TRBJ1-1; D is ambiguous. CDR1 SGHVS and CDR2 FNYEAQ come from the germline V gene. CDR3 size: 15 residues. V was clipped by 5 bases and J by 4 bases, with 17 bases between them. CDR3 in DNA: TGTGCCAGCAGCAGGAGTTACGACGGCCTCACTGAAGCTTTCTTT. This gives the protein CASSRSYDGLTEAFF.

This sequence joins TRBV19 and TRBJ1-2; D is perhaps TRBD1 (5 bases). Germline V gene lookup returns CDR1 LNHDA and CDR2 SQIVND (reference sequence). V lost 2 bases and J lost 6, with 16 bases in between. This CDR3 is 15 amino acids long. The CDR3 region has the DNA TGTGCCAGTAGTATACACTCCGGGGGGAAGAATGGCTACACCTTC. Translated, it gives CASSIHSGGKNGYTF.

V usage is TRBV7-2 and J usage is TRBJ2-5, with D possibly matching TRBD1 (6 bases). CDR1 is SGHTA and CDR2 is FQGNSA in the germline V gene. This CDR3 has 16 amino acids. Trimming cost V 1 base and J 2 bases, with 14 bases left between them. The CDR3 spells CASSLVSGQLQETQYF. As DNA, the CDR3 is TGTGCCAGCAGCTTAGTATCTGGACAGTTACAAGAGACCCAGTACTTC.

J is TRBJ1-1 and V is TRBV23-1, with D maybe TRBD1 (6 bases). TRBV23-1 is flagged as an ORF with uncertain function. The CDR3 sequence is 15 residues long. Deletions cut 0 bases from V and 4 bases from J, with 12 bases between. For the CDR3, the DNA is TGCGCCAGCAGTCAATCAGACAGGAAGACCACTGAAGCTTTCTTT. Its protein is CASSQSDRKTTEAFF.

This rearrangement joins TRBV12-5 to TRBJ2-7; 7 nucleotides align to TRBD1. Germline CDR1 is LGHNT and CDR2 is FRNRAP. The length of the CDR3 is 13 residues. V was pared by 11 bases and J by 3 bases, with 10 bases of the junction left unmatched. CDR3: CAVEGARVYEQYF. CDR3 nucleotide sequence: TGTGCTGTTGAGGGGGCGCGGGTCTACGAGCAGTACTTC.

As DNA, the CDR3 is TGTGCCAGCTCAGTGCTAGCGGGAGCCGTTAGGGAGCAGTACTTC. Translation: CASSVLAGAVREQYF. The gene calls are TRBV18 and TRBJ2-7, with 10 bases that match TRBD2. Germline CDR1 is KGHSH and CDR2 is LQKENI. There are 15 residues in the CDR3. V lost 5 bases and J lost 7; bases outside the gene matches: 11.

The DNA of the CDR3 is TGTGCCAGCAGTTCTCAGCCCCGGGCCGTGCAGTATTTT. Protein sequence: CASSSQPRAVQYF. This chain links TRBV6-6 with TRBJ2-3; D is ambiguous. This CDR3 spans 13 amino acids. CDR1 and CDR2 from the germline V gene are MNHNY and SVGAGI (reference sequence). Trimming shortened V by 4 bases and J by 11 bases, and 16 bases separated the two germline ends.

J is TRBJ2-3 and V is TRBV5-1; D unresolved. Germline CDR1 is SGHRS and CDR2 is YFSETQ. Trimming left V 5 bases short and J 3 bases short, with 10 bases between. The CDR3 contains 13 residues. The CDR3: CASSGVETDTQYF. The DNA for the CDR3 is TGCGCCAGCAGTGGGGTTGAGACAGATACGCAGTATTTT.

The rearrangement joins TRBV19 to TRBJ1-1; tentatively, D is TRBD1 (5 bases). Looked up from germline, CDR1 is LNHDA and CDR2 is SQIVND (reference sequence). This CDR3 is 15 amino acids long. Trimming left V 1 base short and J 0 bases short, with 9 bases between. The CDR3 nucleotides are TGTGCCAGTAGTATAGGGGGCGTTATGAACACTGAAGCTTTCTTT. Its protein is CASSIGGVMNTEAFF.

The genes are TRBV15 and TRBJ2-1, with TRBD2 matching over 9 bases. J lost 6 bases, V lost 5 bases, and 11 bases had no gene match. CDR1 and CDR2 (germline): LNHNV, YYDKDF (reference sequence). The CDR3 contains 16 residues. CDR3 residues: CATSALVSGRPNEQFF. For the CDR3, the DNA is TGTGCCACCAGCGCACTGGTGAGCGGGAGGCCCAATGAGCAGTTCTTC.

The chain is built from TRBV20-1 and TRBJ1-1; 8 nucleotides align to TRBD1. V dropped 5 bases and J dropped 5; count of bases not matched to a gene: 1. Germline CDR1 DFQATT, CDR2 SNEGSKA (reference sequence). There are 11 residues in the CDR3. The CDR3 region is CSARDRTEAFF. DNA of the CDR3: TGCAGTGCTCGGGACAGGACTGAAGCTTTCTTT.

This chain connects TRBV19 to TRBJ1-1; maybe TRBD1 (5 bases). This CDR3 comprises 13 residues. CDR1 and CDR2 (germline): LNHDA, SQIVND (reference sequence). The germline V and J ends were trimmed by 6 bases and 3 bases, with 11 bases remaining between them. The CDR3 DNA sequence: TGTGCCAGTAGAGGGGTCTGGGACACTGAAGCTTTCTTT. This encodes CASRGVWDTEAFF.

The gene calls are TRBV27 and TRBJ2-1; D gene unclear. Germline loops: CDR1 MNHEY, CDR2 SMNVEV (reference sequence). Deletions cut 5 bases from V and 2 bases from J, with 1 base between. The CDR3 runs to 11 residues. The CDR3: CASSAYNEQFF. The CDR3 nucleotides read TGTGCCAGCAGTGCCTACAATGAGCAGTTCTTC.

CDR3 bases: TGTGCCAGTAGTATCCAACAGGGTTCCGGTAGGGCTTTCTTT. Translation gives CASSIQQGSGRAFF. The rearrangement links TRBV19 to TRBJ1-1, with D possibly TRBD1 on 6 matching bases. CDR3 length: 14 amino acids. The germline V gene has CDR1 LNHDA and CDR2 SQIVND (reference sequence). Trimming removed 3 bases at V and 11 bases at J, with 19 bases between.

V and J are TRBV7-2 and TRBJ2-6, with D hard to call. Germline assignment: CDR1 SGHTA and CDR2 FQGNSA. The V end was cut by 2 bases, the J end by 4 bases, with 9 bases between. CDR3 length equals 15 residues. DNA of the CDR3: TGTGCCAGCAGCTTAAGGACGGTGGGGGCCAACGTCCTGACTTTC. Its protein is CASSLRTVGANVLTF.

The gene calls are TRBV24-1 and TRBJ2-1; D is perhaps TRBD2 (5 bases). The CDR3 runs to 14 residues. Trimming took off 0 bases at V and 12 bases at J, with 14 bases between the two ends. Germline CDR1 and CDR2: KGHDR and SFDVKD. The CDR3 loop is CATSDLQVGSGQFF. In nucleotides, the CDR3 is TGTGCCACCAGTGATTTGCAAGTGGGGAGCGGGCAGTTCTTC.

This chain uses TRBV19 with TRBJ2-6; a possible D gene is TRBD1 (6 bases). The germline V gene encodes CDR1 LNHDA and CDR2 SQIVND (reference sequence). Trimming shortened V by 3 bases and J by 0 bases, and 12 bases separated the two germline ends. The CDR3 totals 17 residues. Here the CDR3 DNA reads TGTGCCAGTAGTATGACAGGTCTAAGCTCTGGGGCCAACGTCCTGACTTTC. It codes for CASSMTGLSSGANVLTF.

The chain joins TRBV14 to TRBJ1-1, with D uncertain. Trimming took off 5 bases at V and 5 bases at J, with 12 bases between the two ends. From germline, CDR1 is SGHDN and CDR2 FVKESK. The CDR3 contains 13 residues. CDR3 protein: CASSSFWGTEAFF. For the CDR3, the DNA is TGTGCCAGCAGCTCCTTTTGGGGAACTGAAGCTTTCTTT.

This chain links TRBV24-1 with TRBJ1-2; D is uncertain. The germline CDR1 and CDR2 sequences are KGHDR and SFDVKD. With 9 bases removed from V and 3 bases from J, the gap between germline ends came to 4 bases. This CDR3 is built from 10 residues. In nucleotides, the CDR3 is TGTGCCACCGCCCACTATGGCTACACCTTC. It translates to CATAHYGYTF.

For the CDR3, the DNA is TGTGCCAGCAGCCCACGCGAGGGCGCACCCTACGAGCAGTACTTC. This encodes CASSPREGAPYEQYF. The chain carries TRBV7-2 and TRBJ2-7; possible D gene TRBD2, 5 bases. With 5 bases removed from V and 2 bases from J, the gap between germline ends came to 16 bases. The germline V gene encodes CDR1 SGHTA and CDR2 FQGNSA. The CDR3 totals 15 residues.

The chain couples TRBV16 to TRBJ1-5, with 7 bases that match TRBD1. The ends lost 2 bases at V and 0 bases at J; junction bases unmatched: 7. The CDR3 runs 17 residues. Germline V lookup: CDR1 KGHSY, CDR2 FQNENV. CDR3 coding DNA: TGTGCCAGCAGCCAACGGGACAGTCCTTATAGCAATCAGCCCCAGCATTTT. Protein sequence: CASSQRDSPYSNQPQHF.

The rearrangement joins TRBV18 to TRBJ2-7; 12 bases fit TRBD1. CDR3 length equals 14 residues. In germline, CDR1 is KGHSH, CDR2 LQKENI. V lost 5 bases, J lost 7 bases, and 6 bases stayed unmatched. In DNA, the CDR3 is TGTGCCAGCTCATACGGGACAGGGGGCGTAGAGCAGTACTTC. It codes for CASSYGTGGVEQYF.